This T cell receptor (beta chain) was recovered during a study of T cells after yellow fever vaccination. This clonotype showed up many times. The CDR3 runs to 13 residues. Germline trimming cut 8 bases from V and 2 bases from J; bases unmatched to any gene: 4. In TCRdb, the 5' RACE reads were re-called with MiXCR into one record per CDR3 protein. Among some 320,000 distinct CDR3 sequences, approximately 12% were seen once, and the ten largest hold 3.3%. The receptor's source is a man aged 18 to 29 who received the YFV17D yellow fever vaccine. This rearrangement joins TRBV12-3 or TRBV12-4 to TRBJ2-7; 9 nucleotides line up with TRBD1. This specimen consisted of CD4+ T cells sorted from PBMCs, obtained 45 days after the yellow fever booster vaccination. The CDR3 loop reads CASRRQGAYEQYF. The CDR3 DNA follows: TGTGCCAGCCGCCGACAGGGGGCCTACGAGCAGTACTTC.